One and the same sample provided the 16 T cell receptor beta chains below, sequenced in a study of vaccination effects on CD4 cells after COVID-19. The antigens for these receptors are not known. Profiling relied on immunoSEQ multiplex PCR, and the TCRdb table lists in-frame clones only, not all of them. The sample has fewer than 35,000 clones, around 70% seen once. Having been cultured for around nine days, the cells underwent CD4+ T cell isolation. Sample: CD4+ T cells from PBMCs cultured without peptide, taken before COVID-19 vaccination. The receptor source for this set is a human donor who received a COVID-19 vaccine.

CDR3 in amino acids: CASSIVAPPMVRDRTGELFF. The CDR3 bases are TGTGCCAGTAGTATAGTAGCCCCCCCAATGGTTAGGGATAGAACCGGGGAGCTGTTTTTT. The chain employs TRBV19 and TRBJ2-2; no definite D call. V gave up 1 base and J gave up 5 bases, with 26 bases separating them. CDR1 LNHDA and CDR2 SQIVND come from the germline V gene (reference sequence). CDR3 length equals 20 residues.

This clone was seen once. The chain is built from TRBV27 and TRBJ2-2; D perhaps matches TRBD1 (5 bases). Trimming shortened V by 6 bases and J by 5 bases, and 10 bases separated the two germline ends. CDR1 is MNHEY, CDR2 SMNVEV, per germline (reference sequence). The CDR3 has 13 amino acids. CDR3 sequence: CASSLRVTGELFF. CDR3 nucleotide sequence: TGTGCCAGCAGCCTCAGGGTTACCGGGGAGCTGTTTTTT.

The chain is built from TRBV12-5 and TRBJ2-7; weak D call: TRBD2 (5 bases). Germline CDR1 LGHNT, CDR2 FRNRAP. V was clipped by 0 bases and J by 0 bases, with 12 bases between them. CDR3 length: 16 amino acids. CDR3 amino acids: CASGLVRLGSSYEQYF. DNA for the CDR3: TGTGCTAGTGGTTTGGTACGTCTGGGGAGCTCCTACGAGCAGTACTTC.

The chain uses TRBV4-2 and TRBJ2-5; tentative D call: TRBD2 (6 bases). This CDR3 spans 16 amino acids. The V gene's germline CDR1 is LGHNA and CDR2 YNFKEQ. V was pared by 2 bases and J by 3 bases, with 16 bases between. The CDR3 here is CASSQRGAPGEETQYF. In DNA, the CDR3 is TGTGCCAGCAGCCAAAGGGGCGCGCCGGGGGAAGAGACCCAGTACTTC.

CDR3 sequence reads: CSVGSGSSTDTQYF. CDR3 sequence (DNA): TGCAGCGTTGGGAGCGGGTCTAGCACAGATACGCAGTATTTT. The chain has TRBV29-1 and TRBJ2-3; perhaps TRBD2 as D (6 bases). CDR3 length: 14 residues. Trimming removed 4 bases from V and 0 bases from J, with 11 bases in between. The germline V gene has CDR1 SQVTM and CDR2 ANQGSEA.

J is TRBJ1-2 and V is TRBV5-1; D is unclear. The CDR3 spans 14 residues. The V gene lost 2 bases and the J gene lost 2 bases, with 10 bases spanning the gap. In germline, CDR1 is SGHRS, CDR2 YFSETQ. The CDR3 protein is CASSFERGNYGYTF. CDR3 nucleotides: TGCGCCAGCAGCTTCGAGAGAGGGAACTATGGCTACACCTTC.

The chain uses TRBV5-1 and TRBJ2-7; TRBD1 matches at 9 bases. The CDR3 totals 15 residues. CDR1 and CDR2 from the germline V gene are SGHRS and YFSETQ. J gave up 2 bases and V 8 bases, and 11 bases lay outside the gene matches. CDR3 in DNA: TGCGCCAGTAAGCGGACCGGGACAGGGACCTACGAGCAGTACTTC. This gives the protein CASKRTGTGTYEQYF.

The gene calls are TRBV10-3 and TRBJ1-3; 7 positions agree with TRBD1. Germline trimming cut 0 bases from V and 0 bases from J; bases unmatched to any gene: 8. The CDR3 extends over 18 amino acids. Germline V lookup: CDR1 ENHRY, CDR2 SYGVKD. The CDR3 spells CAISESGQRLISGNTIYF. The DNA for the CDR3 is TGTGCCATCAGTGAGTCGGGACAGCGGTTGATCTCTGGAAACACCATATATTTT.

The J gene is TRBJ1-1, the V gene TRBV10-2; D unresolved. The CDR3 runs to 17 residues. The V gene's germline CDR1 is WSHSY and CDR2 SAAADI. The V and J ends lost 1 base and 0 bases respectively, with 15 bases between them. CDR3 nucleotides: TGCGCCAGCAGTGAGTTAGTGTCGAGGGCGATGAACACTGAAGCTTTCTTT. Translated, it gives CASSELVSRAMNTEAFF.

The V and J genes are TRBV19 and TRBJ1-2; TRBD1 aligns across 8 bases. The CDR3 consists of 15 residues. Germline lookup yields CDR1 LNHDA and CDR2 SQIVND (reference sequence). V dropped 1 base and J dropped 3; count of bases not matched to a gene: 4. The chain's CDR3 is CASSIGQGAYYGYTF. Written as DNA, the CDR3 is TGTGCCAGTAGTATAGGCCAGGGGGCCTACTATGGCTACACCTTC.

The chain combines TRBV5-4 with TRBJ2-1, with D perhaps matching TRBD1 or TRBD2 (5 bases each). The CDR3 loop spans 15 amino acids. CDR1 and CDR2 (germline): SGHNT, YYREEE (reference sequence). Trimming stripped 0 bases from V and 0 bases from J, with 7 bases between. The CDR3 loop is CASSLDGTSYNEQFF. For the CDR3, the DNA is TGTGCCAGCAGCTTGGACGGGACCTCCTACAATGAGCAGTTCTTC. The variable domain in full, completed from reference TRBV5-4 and TRBJ2-1, reads ETGVTQSPTHLIKTRGQQVTLRCSSQSGHNTVSWYQQALGQGPQFIFQYYREEENGRGNFPPRFSGLQFPNYSSELNVNALELDDSALYLCASSLDGTSYNEQFFGPGTRLTVL.

The V and J genes are TRBV9 and TRBJ2-6, with TRBD2 identical over 11 bases. V trimming: 3 bases; J trimming: 0 bases; junction bases outside the gene matches: 8. The CDR3 is made up of 19 amino acids. The germline gives CDR1 SGDLS, CDR2 YYNGEE. As DNA, the CDR3 is TGTGCCAGCAGCGACCTAGCGGGGGGCCCCTCCTCTGGGGCCAACGTCCTGACTTTC. This gives the protein CASSDLAGGPSSGANVLTF.

This rearrangement joins TRBV19 to TRBJ2-2; D might be TRBD2 (5 bases). Germline V CDR1 and CDR2: LNHDA, SQIVND (reference sequence). V was cut by 8 bases and J by 6 bases, with 16 bases left in between. The CDR3 spans 14 residues. The CDR3 is CASSEVARAGELFF. DNA of the CDR3: TGTGCCAGTTCCGAGGTAGCGCGTGCCGGGGAGCTGTTTTTT.

The chain employs TRBV27 and TRBJ1-2; D is undetermined. This CDR3 has 13 residues. Trimming removed 7 bases at V and 4 bases at J, with 13 bases between. Per the germline V gene, CDR1 is MNHEY and CDR2 is SMNVEV (reference sequence). DNA for the CDR3: TGTGCCAGCAAGATAACGGAAGGCTATGGCTACACCTTC. It encodes CASKITEGYGYTF.

The rearrangement joins TRBV7-2 to TRBJ2-1; 8 bases fit TRBD2. Germline CDR1 and CDR2: SGHTA and FQGNSA. The CDR3 runs to 15 residues. V gave up 2 bases and J gave up 12 bases; unmatched junction bases: 12. This CDR3 reads CASSLSAASGRVQFF. The CDR3 nucleotides are TGTGCCAGCAGCTTATCAGCGGCAAGCGGGAGAGTGCAGTTCTTC. Full variable domain (remainder filled in from reference TRBV7-2 and TRBJ2-1): GAGVSQSPSNKVTEKGKDVELRCDPISGHTALYWYRQSLGQGLEFLIYFQGNSAPDKSGLPSDRFSAERTGGSVSTLTIQRTQQEDSAVYLCASSLSAASGRVQFFGPGTRLTVL.

This chain joins TRBV24-1 and TRBJ1-2; possible D gene TRBD1, 5 bases. From germline, CDR1 is KGHDR and CDR2 SFDVKD. The V end lost 5 bases, the J end lost 4 bases, and 7 bases lay between the germline ends. The CDR3 extends over 12 amino acids. The CDR3 DNA follows: TGTGCCACCAGTGCTCAGGGCTATGGCTACACCTTC. Translating gives CATSAQGYGYTF.